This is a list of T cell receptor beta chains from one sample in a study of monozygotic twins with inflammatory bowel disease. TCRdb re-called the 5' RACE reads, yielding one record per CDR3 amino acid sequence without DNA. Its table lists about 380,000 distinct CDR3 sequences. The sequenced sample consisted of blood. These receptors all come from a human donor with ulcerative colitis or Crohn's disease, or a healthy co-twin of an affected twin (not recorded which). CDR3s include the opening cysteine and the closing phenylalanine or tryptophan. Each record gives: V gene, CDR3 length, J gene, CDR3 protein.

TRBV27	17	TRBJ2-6	CASSTWGHGSGANVLTF
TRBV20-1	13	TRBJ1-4	CSAIRLKGEKLFF
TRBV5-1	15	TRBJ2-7	CASSIRPGQGGEQYF
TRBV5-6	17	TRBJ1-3	CASSFRTGGNSGNTIYF
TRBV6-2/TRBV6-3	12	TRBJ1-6	CASSYRLVPLHF
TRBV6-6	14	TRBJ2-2	CASSRQGNTGELFF
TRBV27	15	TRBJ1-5	CASSLREGYSQPQHF
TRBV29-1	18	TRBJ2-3	CSAVGSLAGLRVTDTQYF
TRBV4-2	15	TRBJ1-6	CASSLAGTLNSPLHF
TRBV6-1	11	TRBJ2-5	CASSAQETQYF
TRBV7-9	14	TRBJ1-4	CASSLAGINEKLFF
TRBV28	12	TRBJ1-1	CASSERVGGAFF
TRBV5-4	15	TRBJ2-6	CASSSQDSGANVLTF
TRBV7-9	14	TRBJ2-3	CASRPNIETDTQYF
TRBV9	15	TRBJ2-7	CASSVGLAGAYEQYF
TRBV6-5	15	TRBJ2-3	CASSYAGGSTDTQYF
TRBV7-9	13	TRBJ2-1	CSSSFPDYNEQFF
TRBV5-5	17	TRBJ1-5	CASSLGAGANSNQPQHF
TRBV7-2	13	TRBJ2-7	CASSLGVRYEQYF
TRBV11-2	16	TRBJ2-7	CASSLDLAGGRYEQYF
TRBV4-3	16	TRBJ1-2	CASSQGFKAGGGGYTF
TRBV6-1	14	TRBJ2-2	CASSLSGYTGELFF
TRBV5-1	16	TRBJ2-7	CASSFGLAGDPGEQYF
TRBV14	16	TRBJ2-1	CASSQVTPGVYNEQFF
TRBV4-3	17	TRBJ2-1	CASSQDGTLTGNNEQFF
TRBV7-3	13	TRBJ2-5	CASSQGRGETQYF
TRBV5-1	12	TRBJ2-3	CASSFYRIAQYF
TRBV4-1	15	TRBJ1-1	CASSQDWARGTEAFF
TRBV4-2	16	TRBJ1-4	CASSQETTALMKILFF
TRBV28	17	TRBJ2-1	CASSTQRVIGLGNEQFF
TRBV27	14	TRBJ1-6	CASSLSAANSPLHF
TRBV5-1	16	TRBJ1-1	CASSTSGTGFNTEAFF
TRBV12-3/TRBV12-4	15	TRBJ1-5	CASSPGQPSNQPQHF
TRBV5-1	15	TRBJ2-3	CASSLLALSTDTQYF
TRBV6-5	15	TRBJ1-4	CASSYSNRGNEKLFF
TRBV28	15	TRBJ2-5	CASSFFGLDTKTQYF
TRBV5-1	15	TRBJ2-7	CASSSQGARSYEQYF
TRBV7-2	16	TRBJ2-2	CASSLARTGTTGELFF
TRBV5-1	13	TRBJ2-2	CASSMDSPRELFF
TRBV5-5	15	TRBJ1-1	CASSRLQGANTEAFF
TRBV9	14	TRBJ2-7	CASSAGPGAREQYF
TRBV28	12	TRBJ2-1	CASSLPLGKQFF
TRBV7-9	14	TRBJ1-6	CASSSFFPNSPLHF